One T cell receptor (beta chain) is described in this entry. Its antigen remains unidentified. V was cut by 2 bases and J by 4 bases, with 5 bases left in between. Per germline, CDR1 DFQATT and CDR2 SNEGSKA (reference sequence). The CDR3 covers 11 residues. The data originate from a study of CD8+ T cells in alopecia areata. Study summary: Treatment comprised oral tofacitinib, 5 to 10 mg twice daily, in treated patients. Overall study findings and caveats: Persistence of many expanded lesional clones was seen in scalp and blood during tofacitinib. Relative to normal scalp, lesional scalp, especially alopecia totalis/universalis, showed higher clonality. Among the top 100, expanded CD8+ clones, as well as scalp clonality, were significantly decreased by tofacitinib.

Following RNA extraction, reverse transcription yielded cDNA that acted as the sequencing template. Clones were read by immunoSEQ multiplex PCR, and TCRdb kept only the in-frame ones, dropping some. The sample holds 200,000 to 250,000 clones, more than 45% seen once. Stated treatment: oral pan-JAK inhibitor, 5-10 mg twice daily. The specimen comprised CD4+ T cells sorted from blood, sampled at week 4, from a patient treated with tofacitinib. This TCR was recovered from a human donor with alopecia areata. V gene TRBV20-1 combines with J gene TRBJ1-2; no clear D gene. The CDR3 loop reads CSARLAYGYTF. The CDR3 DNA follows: TGCAGTGCTAGATTAGCCTATGGCTACACCTTC.